This T cell receptor (beta chain) was found in a study of cytomegalovirus exposure and HLA in healthy donors. The study, taken as a whole, reports: Productive rates of about 90% or about 30% were seen for most TCR beta V segments in an earlier analysis. Whilst most TCR sequences proved rare, a subset of public TCRs occurred across many donors.

Each donor's status was that of a healthy bone marrow donor. Researchers ran the PCR with 60 Vbeta and 13 Jbeta primers. Measured with immunoSEQ multiplex PCR; TCRdb has only the in-frame clones, and not every one. The sample shows approximately 150,000 clones, less than 65% of them seen only once. A remark on this clone: What it recognizes is unknown.

V was trimmed by 0 bases and J by 2 bases, leaving 6 bases between them. This CDR3 is 14 amino acids long. Germline V gene lookup returns CDR1 SGHRS and CDR2 YFSETQ. The TCR was taken from a woman aged 30 to 39 in good health and CMV-seropositive. The chain has TRBV5-1 and TRBJ1-5; D gene unclear. Sequencing used PBMCs. CDR3 in DNA: TGCGCCAGCAGCTTGGACCCGGGCAATCAGCCCCAGCATTTT. Protein: CASSLDPGNQPQHF.